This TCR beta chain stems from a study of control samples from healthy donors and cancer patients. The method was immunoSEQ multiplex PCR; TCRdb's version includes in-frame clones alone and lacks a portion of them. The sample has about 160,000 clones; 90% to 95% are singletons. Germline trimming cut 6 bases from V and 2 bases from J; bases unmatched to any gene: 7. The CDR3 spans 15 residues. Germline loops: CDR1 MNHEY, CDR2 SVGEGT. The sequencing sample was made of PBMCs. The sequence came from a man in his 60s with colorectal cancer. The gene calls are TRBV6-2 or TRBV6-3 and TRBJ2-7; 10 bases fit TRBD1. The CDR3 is CASSEDRGRPYEQYF. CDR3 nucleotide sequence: TGTGCCAGCAGCGAAGACAGGGGGCGACCCTACGAGCAGTACTTC.